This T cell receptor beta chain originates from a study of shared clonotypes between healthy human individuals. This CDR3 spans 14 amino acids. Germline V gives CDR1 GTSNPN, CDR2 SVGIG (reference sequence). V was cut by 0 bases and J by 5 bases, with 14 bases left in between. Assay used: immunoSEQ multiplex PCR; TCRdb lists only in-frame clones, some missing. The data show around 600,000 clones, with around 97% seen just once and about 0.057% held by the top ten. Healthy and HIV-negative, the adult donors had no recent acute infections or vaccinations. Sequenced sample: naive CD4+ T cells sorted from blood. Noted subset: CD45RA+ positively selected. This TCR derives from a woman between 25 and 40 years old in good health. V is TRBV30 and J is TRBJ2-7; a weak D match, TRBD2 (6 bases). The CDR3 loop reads CAWSVLEGFHEQYF. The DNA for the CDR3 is TGTGCCTGGAGTGTACTGGAGGGGTTCCACGAGCAGTACTTC.